The T cell receptor beta chain described here comes from a study of blood T cell repertoires in COVID-19. Background on the study: Italy, Spain and the United States were the sources of the convalescent and acute COVID-19 samples. PBMCs, B-cell-depleted T cells, or T cells provided the cDNA or gDNA that made up the material.

Original methodology: Quantification of nucleated cells was approximated via reference gene primer amplification. This table comes from immunoSEQ multiplex PCR, and its TCRdb copy is limited to in-frame clones, with some not included. The DNA was the basis for D and trimming; V, J and clone size are from that table. The repertoire holds 150,000 or so clones, with about 80% as singletons. This CDR3 contains 15 residues. With 3 bases clipped from V and 5 bases from J, the junction kept 6 bases outside the gene matches. Germline CDR1 is SGHKS and CDR2 is YYEKEE (reference sequence). The receptor was isolated from a man aged 55-75 years with acute or convalescent COVID-19. The rearrangement joins TRBV5-5 to TRBJ2-2, with TRBD2 matching over 8 bases. Sequenced material: peripheral blood. DNA for the CDR3: TGTGCCAGCAGCTCAGCGGGAGTTGGGACCGGGGAGCTGTTTTTT. It translates to CASSSAGVGTGELFF.